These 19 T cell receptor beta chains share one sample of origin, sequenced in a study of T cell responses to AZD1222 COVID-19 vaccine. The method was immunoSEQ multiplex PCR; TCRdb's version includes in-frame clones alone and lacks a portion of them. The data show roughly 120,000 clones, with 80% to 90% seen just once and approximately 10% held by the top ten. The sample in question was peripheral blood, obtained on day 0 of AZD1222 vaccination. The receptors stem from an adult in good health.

This CDR3 is CASSQVRYGYTF. CDR3 DNA: TGTGCCAGCAGTCAAGTACGCTATGGCTACACCTTC. The chain has TRBV28 and TRBJ1-2; no clear D. The CDR3 covers 12 residues. Trimming left V 5 bases short and J 4 bases short, with 8 bases between. The germline CDR1 and CDR2 sequences are MDHEN and SYDVKM.

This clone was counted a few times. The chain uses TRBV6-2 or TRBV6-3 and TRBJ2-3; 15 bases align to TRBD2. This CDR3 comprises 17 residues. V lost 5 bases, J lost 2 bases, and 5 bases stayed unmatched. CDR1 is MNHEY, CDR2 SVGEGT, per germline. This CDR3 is CASSAGLAGGNTDTQYF. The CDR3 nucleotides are TGTGCCAGCAGTGCCGGACTAGCGGGAGGGAACACAGATACGCAGTATTTT.

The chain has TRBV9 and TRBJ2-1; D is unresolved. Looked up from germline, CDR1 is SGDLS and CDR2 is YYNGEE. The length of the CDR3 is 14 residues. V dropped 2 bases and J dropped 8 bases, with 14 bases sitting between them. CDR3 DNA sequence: TGTGCCAGCAGCGTTCATTTTGGGCGCGATGAGCAGTTCTTC. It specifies CASSVHFGRDEQFF.

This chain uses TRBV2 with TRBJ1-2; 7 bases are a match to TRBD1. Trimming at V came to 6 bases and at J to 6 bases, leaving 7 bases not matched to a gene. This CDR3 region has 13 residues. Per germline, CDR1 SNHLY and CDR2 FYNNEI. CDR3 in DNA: TGTGCCAGCAGCCCCGGGACAGTAAATGGCTACACCTTC. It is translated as CASSPGTVNGYTF.

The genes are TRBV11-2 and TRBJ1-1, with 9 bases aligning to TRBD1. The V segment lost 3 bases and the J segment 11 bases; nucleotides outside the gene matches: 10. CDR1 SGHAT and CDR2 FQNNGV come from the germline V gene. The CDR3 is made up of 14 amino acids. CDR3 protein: CASSLHRGQEWAFF. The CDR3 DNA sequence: TGTGCCAGCAGCTTGCACAGGGGGCAGGAGTGGGCTTTCTTT.

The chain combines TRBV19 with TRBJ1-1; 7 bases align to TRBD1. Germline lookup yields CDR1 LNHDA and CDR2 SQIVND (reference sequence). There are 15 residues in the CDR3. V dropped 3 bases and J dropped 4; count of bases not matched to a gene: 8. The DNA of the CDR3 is TGTGCCAGTAGTATGGAGGGCAGGGGGATCACTGAAGCTTTCTTT. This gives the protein CASSMEGRGITEAFF.

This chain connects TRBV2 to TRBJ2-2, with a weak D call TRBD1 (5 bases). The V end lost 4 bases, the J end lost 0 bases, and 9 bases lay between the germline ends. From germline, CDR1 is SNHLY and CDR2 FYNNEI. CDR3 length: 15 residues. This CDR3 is CASSVRGPNTGELFF. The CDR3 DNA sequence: TGTGCCAGCAGTGTTAGGGGCCCGAACACCGGGGAGCTGTTTTTT.

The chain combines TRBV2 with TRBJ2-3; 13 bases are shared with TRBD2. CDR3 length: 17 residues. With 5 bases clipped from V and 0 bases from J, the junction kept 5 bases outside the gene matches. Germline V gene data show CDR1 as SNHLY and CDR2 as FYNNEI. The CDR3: CASSPRTSGSSTDTQYF. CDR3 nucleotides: TGTGCCAGCAGTCCCCGGACTAGCGGGAGTAGCACAGATACGCAGTATTTT. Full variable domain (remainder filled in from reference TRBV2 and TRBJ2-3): EPEVTQTPSHQVTQMGQEVILRCVPISNHLYFYWYRQILGQKVEFLVSFYNNEISEKSEIFDDQFSVERPDGSNFTLKIRSTKLEDSAMYFCASSPRTSGSSTDTQYFGPGTRLTVL.

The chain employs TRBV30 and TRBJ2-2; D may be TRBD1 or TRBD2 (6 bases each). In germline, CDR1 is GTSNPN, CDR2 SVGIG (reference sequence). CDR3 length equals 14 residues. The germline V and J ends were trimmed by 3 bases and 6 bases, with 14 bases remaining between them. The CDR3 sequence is CAWRRGDFSGELFF. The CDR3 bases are TGTGCCTGGAGAAGGGGGGATTTCTCCGGGGAGCTGTTTTTT.

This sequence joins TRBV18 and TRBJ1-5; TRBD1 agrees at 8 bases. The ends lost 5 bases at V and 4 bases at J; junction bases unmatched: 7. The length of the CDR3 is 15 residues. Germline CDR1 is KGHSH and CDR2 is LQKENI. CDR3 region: CASSEQGQVNQPQHF. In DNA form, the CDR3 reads TGTGCCAGCTCAGAACAGGGACAGGTTAATCAGCCCCAGCATTTT.

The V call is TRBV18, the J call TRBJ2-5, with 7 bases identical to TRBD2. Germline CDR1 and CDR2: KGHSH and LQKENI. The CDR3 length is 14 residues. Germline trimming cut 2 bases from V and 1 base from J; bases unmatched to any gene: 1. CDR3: CASSPSGTQETQYF. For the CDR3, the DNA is TGTGCCAGCTCACCAAGCGGGACCCAAGAGACCCAGTACTTC.

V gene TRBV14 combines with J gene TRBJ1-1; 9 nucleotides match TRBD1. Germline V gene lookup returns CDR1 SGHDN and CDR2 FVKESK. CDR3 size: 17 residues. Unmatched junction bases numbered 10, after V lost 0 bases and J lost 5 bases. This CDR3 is CASSQEYLDRGETEAFF. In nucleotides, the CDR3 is TGTGCCAGCAGCCAAGAGTATTTGGACAGGGGAGAGACTGAAGCTTTCTTT.

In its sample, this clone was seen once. The CDR3 nucleotides are TGTGCCAGCAGCCCAGGAGCGGGGTCGAACACTGAAGCTTTCTTT. It specifies CASSPGAGSNTEAFF. The chain links TRBV11-1 to TRBJ1-1; D uncertain. CDR3 length: 15 amino acids. Germline V gene lookup returns CDR1 SGHAT and CDR2 FQDESV (reference sequence). Trimming shortened V by 5 bases and J by 1 base, and 14 bases separated the two germline ends.

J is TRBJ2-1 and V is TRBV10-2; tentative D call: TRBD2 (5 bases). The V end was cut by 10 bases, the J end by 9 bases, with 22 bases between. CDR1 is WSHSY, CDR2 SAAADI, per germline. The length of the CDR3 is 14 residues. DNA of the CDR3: TGCGCCACCCTTTTGGCCAGAGGAGGTGTTGAGCAGTTCTTC. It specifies CATLLARGGVEQFF.

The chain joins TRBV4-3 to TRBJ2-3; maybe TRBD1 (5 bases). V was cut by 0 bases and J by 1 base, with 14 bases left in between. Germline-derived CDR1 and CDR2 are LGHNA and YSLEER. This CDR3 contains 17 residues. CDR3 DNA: TGCGCCAGCAGCCAAGATAGTGGGGCAAGTCGCACAGATACGCAGTATTTT. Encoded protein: CASSQDSGASRTDTQYF.

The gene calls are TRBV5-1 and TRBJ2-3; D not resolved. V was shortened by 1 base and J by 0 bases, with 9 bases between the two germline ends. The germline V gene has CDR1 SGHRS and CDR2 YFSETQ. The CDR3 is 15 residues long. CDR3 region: CASSLQGVSTDTQYF. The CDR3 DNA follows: TGCGCCAGCAGCTTGCAAGGAGTCAGCACAGATACGCAGTATTTT.

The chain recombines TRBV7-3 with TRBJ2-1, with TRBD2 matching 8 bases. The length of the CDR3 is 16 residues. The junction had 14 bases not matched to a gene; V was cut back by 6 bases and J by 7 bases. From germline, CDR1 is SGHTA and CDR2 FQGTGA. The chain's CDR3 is CASRDTGGPSLNEQFF. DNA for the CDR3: TGTGCCAGCAGAGATACGGGGGGGCCATCTCTAAATGAGCAGTTCTTC.

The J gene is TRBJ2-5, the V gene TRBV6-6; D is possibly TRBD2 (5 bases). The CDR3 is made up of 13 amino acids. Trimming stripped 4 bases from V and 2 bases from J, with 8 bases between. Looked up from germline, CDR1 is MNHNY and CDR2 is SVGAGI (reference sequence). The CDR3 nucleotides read TGTGCCAGCAGTTGGGCGGGTCAAGAGACCCAGTACTTC. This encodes CASSWAGQETQYF.

CDR3: CSARRAPDGHGYTF. For the CDR3, the DNA is TGCAGCGCTCGGAGGGCTCCAGACGGTCATGGCTACACCTTC. The V and J genes are TRBV29-1 and TRBJ1-2; D remains unclear. The CDR3 extends over 14 amino acids. Trimming stripped 7 bases from V and 6 bases from J, with 21 bases between. Germline CDR1 and CDR2: SQVTM and ANQGSEA.